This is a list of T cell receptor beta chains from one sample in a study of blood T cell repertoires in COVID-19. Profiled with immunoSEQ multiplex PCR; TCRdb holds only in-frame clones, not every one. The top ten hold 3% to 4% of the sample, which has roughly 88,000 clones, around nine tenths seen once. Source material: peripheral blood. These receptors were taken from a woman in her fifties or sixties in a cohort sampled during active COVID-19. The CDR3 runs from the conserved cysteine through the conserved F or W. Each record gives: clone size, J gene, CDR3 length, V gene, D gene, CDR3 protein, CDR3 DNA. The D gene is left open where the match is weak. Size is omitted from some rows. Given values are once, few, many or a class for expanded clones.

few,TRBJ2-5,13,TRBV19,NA,CASSRGHGETQYF,TGTGCCAGTTCGAGGGGACATGGGGAGACCCAGTACTTC
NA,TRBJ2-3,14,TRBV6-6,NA,CASTLGTPPDTQYF,TGTGCCAGCACCCTTGGGACTCCTCCAGATACGCAGTATTTT
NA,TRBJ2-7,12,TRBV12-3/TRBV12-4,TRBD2,CASSFTSGGEYF,TGTGCCAGCAGTTTCACTAGCGGGGGGGAGTACTTC
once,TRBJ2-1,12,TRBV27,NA,CASKVASGEQFF,TGTGCCAGCAAAGTGGCTTCTGGTGAGCAGTTCTTC
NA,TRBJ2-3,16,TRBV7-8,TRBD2,CASRLAGGIGTDTQYF,TGTGCCAGCCGACTAGCGGGGGGCATAGGCACAGATACGCAGTATTTT
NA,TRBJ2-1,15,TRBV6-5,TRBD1,CASSLTGSSYNEQFF,TGTGCCAGCAGTCTGACAGGGAGCTCCTACAATGAGCAGTTCTTC
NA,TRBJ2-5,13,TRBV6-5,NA,CASSVTGWETQYF,TGTGCCAGCAGCGTCACAGGGTGGGAGACCCAGTACTTC
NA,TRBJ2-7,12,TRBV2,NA,CASSGGAYEQYF,TGTGCCAGCAGTGGGGGGGCCTACGAGCAGTACTTC
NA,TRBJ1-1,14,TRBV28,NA,CASSTRQRNTEAFF,TGTGCCAGCAGTACAAGACAGAGGAACACTGAAGCTTTCTTT
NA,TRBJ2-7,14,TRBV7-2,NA,CASSLPLETYEQYF,TGTGCCAGCAGCTTACCTCTAGAAACCTACGAGCAGTACTTC
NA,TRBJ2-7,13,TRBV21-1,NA,CASSNCGIYEQYF,TGTGCCAGCAGCAATTGCGGCATCTACGAGCAGTACTTC
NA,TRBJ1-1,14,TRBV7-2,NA,CASSLDWGSTEAFF,TGTGCCAGCAGCTTAGATTGGGGCAGCACTGAAGCTTTCTTT
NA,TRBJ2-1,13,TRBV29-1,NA,CSVNYRVAGEQFF,TGCAGCGTCAATTACAGGGTTGCCGGGGAGCAGTTCTTC
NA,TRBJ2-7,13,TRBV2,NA,CATQTPGIYEQYF,TGTGCCACCCAAACCCCAGGGATCTACGAGCAGTACTTC
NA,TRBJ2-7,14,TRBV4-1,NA,CASSQGYSGYEQYF,TGCGCCAGCAGCCAGGGCTATAGCGGCTACGAGCAGTACTTC
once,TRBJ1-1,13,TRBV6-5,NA,CASSPTGNTEAFF,TGTGCCAGCAGTCCGACGGGAAACACTGAAGCTTTCTTT
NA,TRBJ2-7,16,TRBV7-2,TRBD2,CASSLSQGLAGTRQYF,TGTGCCAGCAGCTTATCACAGGGGCTAGCGGGAACCCGGCAGTACTTC
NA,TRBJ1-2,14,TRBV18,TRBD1,CASSPPPGQGAYTF,TGTGCCAGCTCACCCCCCCCCGGACAGGGAGCCTACACCTTC
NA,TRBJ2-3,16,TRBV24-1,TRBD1,CATSDPGTGHSDTQYF,TGTGCCACCAGTGATCCCGGGACAGGACACTCCGATACGCAGTATTTT
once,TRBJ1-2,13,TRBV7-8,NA,CASSLVDRYGYTF,TGTGCCAGCAGCTTAGTTGACAGATATGGCTACACCTTC
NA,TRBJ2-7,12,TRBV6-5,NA,CASRGRVDEQYF,TGTGCCAGCAGAGGCAGGGTTGACGAGCAGTACTTC
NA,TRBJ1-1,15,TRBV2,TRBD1,CASSPRQGWNTEAFF,TGTGCCAGCAGCCCGCGACAGGGGTGGAACACTGAAGCTTTCTTT
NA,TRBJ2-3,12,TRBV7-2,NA,CASSLDSYTQYF,TGTGCCAGCAGCCTGGACTCCTATACGCAGTATTTT
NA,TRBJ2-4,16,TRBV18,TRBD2,CASSLPVTSGRSIQYF,TGTGCCAGCTCACTACCCGTCACTAGCGGGAGATCCATTCAGTACTTC
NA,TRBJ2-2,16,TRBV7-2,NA,CASSRPYSSNTGELFF,TGTGCCAGCAGCCGTCCGTACAGTTCGAACACCGGGGAGCTGTTTTTT
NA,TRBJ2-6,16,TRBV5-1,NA,CASSLEGNSGANVLTF,TGCGCCAGCAGCTTGGAGGGGAACTCTGGGGCCAACGTCCTGACTTTC
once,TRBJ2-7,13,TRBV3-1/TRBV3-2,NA,CASSRRQEYEQYF,TGTGCCAGCAGCCGACGACAGGAGTACGAGCAGTACTTC
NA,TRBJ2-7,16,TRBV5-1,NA,CASSGAGASASYEQYF,TGCGCCAGCAGTGGGGCAGGGGCGTCAGCTAGCTACGAGCAGTACTTC
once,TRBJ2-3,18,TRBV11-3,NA,CASSLEGPGQGGTDTQYF,TGTGCCAGCAGCTTAGAAGGACCTGGGCAGGGTGGCACAGATACGCAGTATTTT
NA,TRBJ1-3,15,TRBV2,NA,CASSAGQTSGNTIYF,TGTGCCAGCAGTGCCGGACAAACCTCTGGAAACACCATATATTTT
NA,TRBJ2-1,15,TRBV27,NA,CASSSSLVDYNEQFF,TGTGCCAGCAGTTCATCCCTGGTAGATTACAATGAGCAGTTCTTC
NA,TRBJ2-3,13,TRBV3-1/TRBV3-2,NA,CASNLRGTDTQYF,TGTGCCAGTAACTTGCGGGGCACAGATACGCAGTATTTT
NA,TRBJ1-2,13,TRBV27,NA,CASSVQGTYGYTF,TGTGCCAGCAGTGTACAGGGAACCTATGGCTACACCTTC
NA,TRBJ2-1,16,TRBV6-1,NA,CASSELAKPAYNEQFF,TGTGCCAGCAGTGAATTAGCGAAGCCCGCCTACAATGAGCAGTTCTTC
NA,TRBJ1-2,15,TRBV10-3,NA,CAISESPTANYGYTF,TGTGCCATCAGTGAGTCGCCAACGGCTAACTATGGCTACACCTTC
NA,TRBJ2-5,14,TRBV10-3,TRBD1,CAIREGQGGETQYF,TGTGCCATCAGAGAGGGACAGGGGGGAGAGACCCAGTACTTC
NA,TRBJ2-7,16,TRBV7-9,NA,CASSLFAGLSFDEQYF,TGTGCCAGCAGCTTGTTCGCAGGGCTATCTTTTGACGAGCAGTACTTC
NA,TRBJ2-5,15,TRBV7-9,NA,CASSPGNLDQETQYF,TGTGCCAGCAGCCCAGGGAACTTGGACCAAGAGACCCAGTACTTC
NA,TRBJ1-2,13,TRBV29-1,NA,CSVETGTTYGYTF,TGCAGCGTTGAAACCGGGACAACCTATGGCTACACCTTC
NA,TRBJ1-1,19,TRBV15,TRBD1,CATSRVNMDRVRIRAEAFF,TGTGCCACCAGCAGAGTAAATATGGACAGGGTCAGGATTCGGGCTGAAGCTTTCTTT
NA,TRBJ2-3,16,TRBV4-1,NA,CASSQATAELTDTQYF,TGCGCCAGCAGCCAAGCTACAGCGGAACTCACAGATACGCAGTATTTT
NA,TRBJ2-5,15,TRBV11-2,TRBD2,CASSLGSGRGETQYF,TGTGCCAGCAGCTTAGGGAGCGGGAGGGGGGAGACCCAGTACTTC
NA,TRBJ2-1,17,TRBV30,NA,CAWSYRLARLPYNEQFF,TGTGCCTGGAGTTATCGGCTAGCGCGACTCCCATACAATGAGCAGTTCTTC
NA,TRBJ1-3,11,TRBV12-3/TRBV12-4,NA,CASTLQATIYF,TGTGCCAGCACCCTTCAGGCCACCATATATTTT
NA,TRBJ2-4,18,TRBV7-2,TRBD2,CASSFGPSGGVVKNIQYF,TGTGCCAGCAGCTTTGGTCCCAGCGGGGGGGTAGTCAAAAACATTCAGTACTTC
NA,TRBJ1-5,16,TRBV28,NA,CASSLLARLSNQPQHF,TGTGCCAGCAGTTTATTGGCCAGGCTAAGCAATCAGCCCCAGCATTTT
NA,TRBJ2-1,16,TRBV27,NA,CASSSPGTFGTNEQFF,TGTGCCAGCAGTTCACCGGGGACATTTGGGACGAATGAGCAGTTCTTC
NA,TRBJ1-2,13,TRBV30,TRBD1,CAWETGLTYGYTF,TGTGCCTGGGAGACAGGGTTGACATATGGCTACACCTTC
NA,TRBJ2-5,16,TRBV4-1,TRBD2,CASSQGWGTSGETQYF,TGCGCCAGCAGCCAAGGATGGGGGACTAGCGGAGAGACCCAGTACTTC
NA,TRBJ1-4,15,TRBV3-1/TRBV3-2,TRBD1,CASSRRQGRNEKLFF,TGTGCCAGCAGTCGTAGACAGGGAAGAAATGAAAAACTGTTTTTT
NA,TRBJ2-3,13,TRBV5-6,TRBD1,CASSRTGVDTQYF,TGTGCCAGCAGCAGGACAGGGGTGGATACGCAGTATTTT
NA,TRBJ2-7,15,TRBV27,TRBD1,CASSIPGTGRNEQYF,TGTGCCAGCAGTATACCCGGGACAGGGAGGAACGAGCAGTACTTC
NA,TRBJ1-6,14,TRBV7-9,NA,CASSLNQGSSPLHF,TGTGCCAGCAGCTTAAACCAGGGAAGTTCACCCCTCCACTTT
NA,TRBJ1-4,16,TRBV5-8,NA,CASSFGSGATNEKLFF,TGTGCCAGCAGCTTTGGATCGGGGGCAACTAATGAAAAACTGTTTTTT